What follows are 26 T cell receptor beta chains derived from one specimen sequenced in a study of T cell repertoires in cytomegalovirus infection. One entry per CDR3 protein results from TCRdb running MiXCR on the reads. The data contain a few hundred thousand distinct CDR3 sequences, about 18% of them singletons. Sequenced sample: CD8+ T cells from PBMCs. The receptors derive from a human donor in good health (CMV status not recorded). Some clones in this sample may be carry-over from other donors' samples.

This chain joins TRBV9 and TRBJ2-4; weak D call: TRBD1 (5 bases). Per germline, CDR1 SGDLS and CDR2 YYNGEE. The CDR3 totals 14 residues. The ends were cut back, 4 bases at V and 6 bases at J, with 14 bases in the middle. CDR3 amino acids: CASSLGPQGNIQYF. CDR3 bases: TGTGCCAGCAGCCTCGGACCCCAGGGAAACATTCAGTACTTC. The entire variable domain, with the rest obtained from reference TRBV9 and TRBJ2-4, is as follows: DSGVTQTPKHLITATGQRVTLRCSPRSGDLSVYWYQQSLDQGLQFLIQYYNGEERAKGNILERFSAQQFPDLHSELNLSSLELGDSALYFCASSLGPQGNIQYFGAGTRLSVL.

This clonotype was recorded at least ten times. CDR3 sequence (DNA): TGTGCCAGCAGTCCGCTCAGGGGCTCCGACGTTGGCTACACCTTC. This gives the protein CASSPLRGSDVGYTF. V gene TRBV12-3 or TRBV12-4 combines with J gene TRBJ1-2; D is perhaps TRBD1 (6 bases). V was clipped by 5 bases and J by 7 bases, with 20 bases between them. The CDR3 has 15 amino acids.

The rearrangement links TRBV29-1 to TRBJ2-2; D uncertain. CDR1 SQVTM and CDR2 ANQGSEA come from the germline V gene. The CDR3 loop spans 15 amino acids. V lost 1 base, J lost 0 bases, and 9 bases lay in between. The CDR3 loop reads CSVEVLGTNTGELFF. CDR3 sequence (DNA): TGCAGCGTTGAAGTTCTGGGGACGAACACCGGGGAGCTGTTTTTT.

The chain combines TRBV4-2 with TRBJ2-7, with TRBD1 as a possible D gene (6 bases). The CDR3 runs 15 residues. V was cut by 1 base and J by 2 bases, with 12 bases left in between. The V gene's germline CDR1 is LGHNA and CDR2 YNFKEQ. CDR3 coding DNA: TGTGCCAGCAGCCAAGGAGACGGACAGCCCTACGAGCAGTACTTC. Translated: CASSQGDGQPYEQYF.

The V gene is TRBV5-8, the J gene TRBJ2-1; D ambiguous. V dropped 10 bases and J dropped 4 bases, with 18 bases sitting between them. Germline V gene sequence: CDR1 SGHTS, CDR2 YDEGEE. The CDR3 has 14 residues. This CDR3 is CAGNMMFWYNEQFF. CDR3 DNA: TGTGCCGGGAACATGATGTTTTGGTACAATGAGCAGTTCTTC.

This clonotype was counted between two and nine times. The chain uses TRBV10-3 and TRBJ2-7, with D perhaps matching TRBD1 (6 bases). Germline CDR1 ENHRY, CDR2 SYGVKD. The CDR3 is 12 amino acids. Trimming took off 8 bases at V and 3 bases at J, with 11 bases between the two ends. DNA for the CDR3: TGTGCCATCGGGGGCCTTAACTACGAGCAGTACTTC. It specifies CAIGGLNYEQYF.

This clonotype was observed a few times. The chain joins TRBV27 to TRBJ2-2, with D unclear. In germline, CDR1 is MNHEY, CDR2 SMNVEV (reference sequence). Trimming pared 5 bases from V and 7 bases from J, leaving 11 bases between. This CDR3 spans 13 amino acids. The CDR3 coding sequence is TGTGCCAGCAGTCCCTCCCCTTTCGGGGAGCTGTTTTTT. Amino acid sequence: CASSPSPFGELFF.

In this sample, this clonotype turned up many times. The chain joins TRBV19 to TRBJ2-1; no definite D call. There are 15 residues in the CDR3. Trimming cost V 3 bases and J 9 bases, with 18 bases left between them. Germline-derived CDR1 and CDR2 are LNHDA and SQIVND (reference sequence). The CDR3 nucleotides read TGTGCCAGTAGTATGGCCCCCGCCGGGTGGGGTGAGCAGTTCTTC. Translating it yields CASSMAPAGWGEQFF.

There are many counts of this clonotype. The V and J genes are TRBV7-2 and TRBJ2-1; D not certain. Germline V gives CDR1 SGHTA, CDR2 FQGNSA. Trimming shortened V by 2 bases and J by 0 bases, and 11 bases separated the two germline ends. The CDR3 is 16 residues long. CDR3 amino acids: CASSLMNARSYNEQFF. CDR3 DNA sequence: TGTGCCAGCAGCTTAATGAACGCCCGCTCCTACAATGAGCAGTTCTTC.

This clonotype showed up many times. The chain has TRBV28 and TRBJ2-3, with 9 bases matching TRBD2. CDR3 size: 15 residues. Germline CDR1 and CDR2: MDHEN and SYDVKM. J was trimmed by 0 bases and V by 7 bases; bases with no gene match: 5. The CDR3 region is CASILAGASTDTQYF. The DNA of the CDR3 is TGTGCCAGCATCTTAGCGGGAGCTAGCACAGATACGCAGTATTTT.

In its sample, this clonotype was seen a few times. The genes are TRBV15 and TRBJ2-2; 9 nucleotides match TRBD2. This CDR3 has 17 amino acids. The trim removed 0 bases at V and 2 bases at J, leaving 4 bases unmatched. Germline V CDR1 and CDR2: LNHNV, YYDKDF (reference sequence). The CDR3 region is CATSRDRAGGNTGELFF. CDR3 nucleotide sequence: TGTGCCACCAGCAGAGATCGAGCGGGGGGTAACACCGGGGAGCTGTTTTTT.

This clonotype was found many times. CDR3: CASSLVADNYGYTF. The CDR3 region has the DNA TGTGCCAGCAGCTTAGTGGCAGATAACTATGGCTACACCTTC. The J gene is TRBJ1-2, the V gene TRBV7-2; D is uncertain. In germline, CDR1 is SGHTA, CDR2 FQGNSA. V was clipped by 1 base and J by 1 base, with 7 bases between them. CDR3 length: 14 residues.

This clonotype has ten or more counts. V usage is TRBV6-1 and J usage is TRBJ2-7; possible D gene TRBD1, 5 bases. The germline CDR1 and CDR2 sequences are MNHNS and SASEGT. The V end lost 7 bases, the J end lost 3 bases, and 22 bases lay between the germline ends. The CDR3 runs to 16 residues. CDR3 bases: TGTGCCAGCAATGTATGGACCCCCCAGGGATTCTACGAGCAGTACTTC. Translation: CASNVWTPQGFYEQYF.

This clonotype was observed a handful of times. The V gene is TRBV20-1, the J gene TRBJ1-1, with D possibly being TRBD1 (6 bases). This CDR3 comprises 13 residues. The V end was cut by 1 base, the J end by 2 bases, with 8 bases between. The germline CDR1 and CDR2 sequences are DFQATT and SNEGSKA (reference sequence). This chain's CDR3 is CSARGRGNTEAFF. In nucleotides, the CDR3 is TGCAGTGCTAGAGGCAGGGGAAACACTGAAGCTTTCTTT.

The chain has TRBV20-1 and TRBJ2-3; possible D gene TRBD2, 5 bases. V was clipped by 2 bases and J by 2 bases, with 8 bases between them. Germline V CDR1 and CDR2: DFQATT, SNEGSKA (reference sequence). The CDR3 runs to 13 residues. CDR3 in DNA: TGCAGTGCTAGAAGAGGGTTCACAGATACGCAGTATTTT. This translates into CSARRGFTDTQYF.

The chain employs TRBV4-1 and TRBJ2-7; D gene uncertain. The germline CDR1 and CDR2 sequences are MGHRA and YSYEKL. V was pared by 4 bases and J by 0 bases, with 13 bases between. The CDR3 consists of 15 residues. CDR3 residues: CASSPTVGYSYEQYF. In DNA, the CDR3 is TGCGCCAGCAGCCCGACCGTAGGGTACTCCTACGAGCAGTACTTC.

The chain uses TRBV6-1 and TRBJ2-5; D gene unclear. The CDR3 spans 15 residues. V shed 1 base and J shed 4 bases, with 13 bases lying between them. CDR1 MNHNS and CDR2 SASEGT come from the germline V gene. The CDR3 DNA follows: TGTGCCAGCAGTGAAGGCTCCGCCCGGAGAGAGACCCAGTACTTC. Its protein is CASSEGSARRETQYF.

There are many counts of this clonotype. The V gene is TRBV6-5, the J gene TRBJ1-1; D uncertain. This CDR3 has 16 amino acids. Trimming cost V 0 bases and J 1 base, with 12 bases left between them. Germline values: CDR1 MNHEY, CDR2 SVGAGI. The CDR3 here is CASSYSSGLGNTEAFF. CDR3 coding DNA: TGTGCCAGCAGTTACTCGAGTGGGTTAGGGAACACTGAAGCTTTCTTT.

The table lists this clonotype with many counts. The chain uses TRBV7-6 and TRBJ1-1; tentative D call: TRBD1 (5 bases). This CDR3 contains 18 residues. Germline CDR1 and CDR2: SGHVS and FNYEAQ. Trimming took 0 bases from V and 7 from J, leaving 24 bases between them. DNA for the CDR3: TGTGCCAGCAGCTTAGCTTCCTGGGCTGGGGGGGGAACTGATGAAGCTTTCTTT. Translated, it gives CASSLASWAGGGTDEAFF.

The chain links TRBV6-1 to TRBJ2-4; the D call may be TRBD1 or TRBD2 (5 bases each). Germline-derived CDR1 and CDR2 are MNHNS and SASEGT. This CDR3 has 18 amino acids. V lost 7 bases and J 5 bases, leaving 27 bases between the germline ends. The CDR3 DNA reads TGTGCCAGCAACCCGAGGGACCACAACCGGGATCTAGAAAACATTCAGTACTTC. Residues: CASNPRDHNRDLENIQYF.

This chain joins TRBV7-9 and TRBJ1-5; possible D gene TRBD1, 6 bases. Trimming left V 5 bases short and J 5 bases short, with 16 bases between. CDR1 is SEHNR, CDR2 FQNEAQ, per germline (reference sequence). The CDR3 runs to 15 residues. The CDR3 nucleotides read TGTGCCAGCAGCCCGCGGGGACAACCCGATCAGCCCCAGCATTTT. The encoded protein is CASSPRGQPDQPQHF.

This clonotype occurred a few times. The chain joins TRBV7-8 to TRBJ2-7, with D possibly TRBD1 on 6 matching bases. Trimming stripped 0 bases from V and 4 bases from J, with 10 bases between. This CDR3 has 14 amino acids. Per germline, CDR1 SGHVS and CDR2 FQNEAQ. The CDR3 DNA follows: TGTGCCAGCAGCTTAGCGACCGGACAGTACGAGCAGTACTTC. It encodes CASSLATGQYEQYF.

The chain recombines TRBV2 with TRBJ2-4, with D uncertain. Germline V gives CDR1 SNHLY, CDR2 FYNNEI. The CDR3 loop spans 16 amino acids. Trimming left V 1 base short and J 8 bases short, with 18 bases between. The CDR3 sequence is CASSEGSGFAQYIQYF. CDR3 nucleotides: TGTGCCAGCAGTGAAGGAAGTGGGTTTGCGCAGTACATTCAGTACTTC.

CDR3 sequence reads: CASSLTGASNNEQFF. The CDR3 bases are TGCGCCAGCAGCTTGACAGGGGCGTCCAACAATGAGCAGTTCTTC. This chain connects TRBV5-1 to TRBJ2-1, with 7 bases that match TRBD1. Germline CDR1 is SGHRS and CDR2 is YFSETQ. CDR3 length equals 15 residues. Trimming removed 1 base from V and 5 bases from J; junction bases left unmatched: 6.

This clonotype was seen more than once but under ten times. The chain employs TRBV10-1 and TRBJ2-1; 8 bases agree with TRBD2. V shed 6 bases and J 9 bases; nucleotides not matched to a gene: 13. Looked up from germline, CDR1 is WNHNN and CDR2 is SYGVQD (reference sequence). CDR3 length: 15 amino acids. CDR3 sequence reads: CASRNCERGRGEQFF. For the CDR3, the DNA is TGCGCCAGCAGGAATTGCGAGCGGGGGAGAGGTGAGCAGTTCTTC.

This clonotype was observed a single time. The chain employs TRBV29-1 and TRBJ2-1; D is undetermined. The CDR3 length is 10 residues. Trimming left V 6 bases short and J 4 bases short, with 4 bases between. The V gene's germline CDR1 is SQVTM and CDR2 ANQGSEA. The CDR3 region is CSVSYNEQFF. The DNA for the CDR3 is TGCAGCGTGTCTTACAATGAGCAGTTCTTC.